These 14 T cell receptor beta chains were all obtained from the same sample, sequenced in a study of T cell repertoires in cytomegalovirus infection. TCRdb passed the reads through MiXCR, listing each CDR3 protein once. Of some 940,000 distinct CDR3 sequences listed, around 29% were seen once; the top ten hold roughly an eighth. These TCRs are of unknown antigen specificity. The sequenced sample was cultured CD8+ T cells from PBMCs, obtained from culture after CMV antigen stimulation. Receptors originate from a human donor in good health (CMV status not recorded). Some clones in this sample may be carry-over from other donors' samples.

V usage is TRBV27 and J usage is TRBJ1-5, with 9 bases that match TRBD1. Germline-derived CDR1 and CDR2 are MNHEY and SMNVEV (reference sequence). The CDR3 totals 15 residues. V trimming: 3 bases; J trimming: 7 bases; junction bases outside the gene matches: 7. CDR3 sequence reads: CASSLGGQGHQPQHF. The DNA for the CDR3 is TGTGCCAGCAGTTTGGGGGGACAGGGACACCAGCCCCAGCATTTT.

There are a few counts of this clonotype. The chain couples TRBV12-3 or TRBV12-4 to TRBJ1-6, with 10 bases aligning to TRBD1. The CDR3 loop spans 14 amino acids. After removal of 6 bases from V and 10 bases from J, the junction contained 6 bases not matched to a gene. The CDR3, as DNA: TGTGCCAGCAGGCGACAGGGGGCTAGCTCACCCCTCCACTTT. Protein product: CASRRQGASSPLHF.

This chain uses TRBV29-1 with TRBJ1-5; D not certain. The ends were cut back, 7 bases at V and 4 bases at J, with 11 bases in the middle. CDR1 SQVTM and CDR2 ANQGSEA come from the germline V gene. CDR3 length: 12 amino acids. CDR3 loop: CSAGRYNQPQHF. The CDR3 DNA follows: TGCAGCGCTGGGAGATATAATCAGCCCCAGCATTTT.

This clonotype occurred many times. The chain carries TRBV5-4 and TRBJ1-1, with D unclear. The CDR3 extends over 16 amino acids. V gave up 4 bases and J gave up 1 base, with 17 bases separating them. From germline, CDR1 is SGHNT and CDR2 YYREEE (reference sequence). This CDR3 is CASSGDRTLRNTEAFF. DNA of the CDR3: TGTGCCAGCAGCGGGGATAGGACCCTTCGGAACACTGAAGCTTTCTTT.

This sequence joins TRBV14 and TRBJ2-7; D remains ambiguous. V was trimmed by 2 bases and J by 0 bases, leaving 14 bases between them. CDR3 length: 16 residues. From germline, CDR1 is SGHDN and CDR2 FVKESK. The CDR3 reads CASSQIGVALSYEQYF. The CDR3 DNA sequence: TGTGCCAGCAGCCAAATCGGAGTGGCCCTCTCCTACGAGCAGTACTTC. Full variable domain (missing parts from reference TRBV14 and TRBJ2-7): EAGVTQFPSHSVIEKGQTVTLRCDPISGHDNLYWYRRVMGKEIKFLLHFVKESKQDESGMPNNRFLAERTGGTYSTLKVQPAELEDSGVYFCASSQIGVALSYEQYFGPGTRLTVT.

The table lists this clonotype with a count of one. This chain links TRBV27 with TRBJ2-2, with 12 bases lining up with TRBD2. CDR1 and CDR2 (germline): MNHEY, SMNVEV (reference sequence). V dropped 2 bases and J dropped 5; count of bases not matched to a gene: 6. The length of the CDR3 is 17 residues. CDR3 protein: CASSLLAGGRWTGELFF. Written as DNA, the CDR3 is TGTGCCAGCAGTTTACTAGCGGGGGGGCGATGGACCGGGGAGCTGTTTTTT.

This chain joins TRBV27 and TRBJ1-1; D remains ambiguous. Germline lookup yields CDR1 MNHEY and CDR2 SMNVEV (reference sequence). The CDR3 has 14 amino acids. V shed 3 bases and J shed 6 bases, with 14 bases lying between them. CDR3 bases: TGTGCCAGCAGTTTCCTCCCTCGTGGCTCTGAAGCTTTCTTT. It yields the protein CASSFLPRGSEAFF.

The chain has TRBV6-2 or TRBV6-3 and TRBJ2-7; possibly TRBD1 for D (6 bases). Germline-derived CDR1 and CDR2 are MNHEY and SVGEGT. The CDR3 consists of 15 residues. V lost 6 bases and J lost 3, with 18 bases in between. The CDR3 loop is CASSPDSQAVYEQYV. The DNA for the CDR3 is TGTGCCAGCAGCCCGGACAGCCAAGCCGTCTACGAGCAGTACGTC.

In its sample, this clonotype was seen a few times. V and J are TRBV27 and TRBJ2-2, with 13 bases that match TRBD2. With 4 bases clipped from V and 7 bases from J, the junction kept 0 bases outside the gene matches. CDR1 and CDR2 (germline): MNHEY, SMNVEV (reference sequence). This CDR3 has 14 residues. The CDR3 DNA reads as TGTGCCAGCAGTTGGACTAGCGGGGGCGGGGAGCTGTTTTTT. Translated: CASSWTSGGGELFF.

Details on this clonotype: Relative to the germline gene, one junction end is altered; a read error may explain this. The J gene is TRBJ1-5, the V gene TRBV5-6; D is uncertain. The CDR3 sequence is 17 residues long. Per germline, CDR1 SGHDT and CDR2 YYEEEE. The CDR3: CANSLTLVDYSNQPQHF. DNA for the CDR3: TGTGCCAACAGCTTGACTCTGGTAGATTATAGCAATCAGCCCCAGCATTTT.

The rearrangement uses TRBV12-3 or TRBV12-4 and TRBJ2-3; D may correspond to TRBD1 or TRBD2 (5 bases each). V was shortened by 7 bases and J by 2 bases, with 13 bases between the two germline ends. This CDR3 contains 14 residues. CDR3 amino acids: CASNLSGATDTQYF. CDR3 in DNA: TGTGCCAGCAACCTCTCCGGGGCCACAGATACGCAGTATTTT.

The rearrangement links TRBV12-3 or TRBV12-4 to TRBJ1-1; D gene unclear. Deletions cut 6 bases from V and 7 bases from J, with 6 bases between. This CDR3 has 10 residues. The CDR3 here is CASRHIEAFF. DNA for the CDR3: TGTGCCAGCAGACACATTGAAGCTTTCTTT.

A few counts support this clonotype. The chain carries TRBV10-3 and TRBJ2-2; D is unclear. V was cut by 5 bases and J by 6 bases, with 13 bases left in between. In germline, CDR1 is ENHRY, CDR2 SYGVKD. This CDR3 has 14 residues. DNA for the CDR3: TGTGCCATCAGTTCACCCCTAACACCCGGGGAGCTGTTTTTT. Translating gives CAISSPLTPGELFF.

This clonotype was seen a single time. This chain uses TRBV2 with TRBJ1-2; no clear D gene. Germline CDR1 is SNHLY and CDR2 is FYNNEI. This CDR3 comprises 15 residues. V lost 1 base, J lost 4 bases, and 13 bases lay in between. CDR3 sequence: CASSEGRPTFYGYTF. Written as DNA, the CDR3 is TGTGCCAGCAGTGAAGGGAGGCCCACCTTCTATGGCTACACCTTC.